This TCR beta chain was recorded in a study of cytomegalovirus exposure and HLA in healthy donors. General study findings and limits: Whilst most TCR sequences proved rare, a subset of public TCRs occurred across many donors.

Method: immunoSEQ multiplex PCR; TCRdb's copy keeps in-frame clones and lacks some. The data hold a few hundred thousand clones, with approximately 90% observed a single time. With respect to this clone: No antigen is known for it.

Trimming pared 0 bases from V and 7 bases from J, leaving 4 bases between. The CDR3 runs 12 residues. Germline lookup yields CDR1 SGHDT and CDR2 YYEEEE. The TCR was taken from a woman aged 18-29 years in good health and CMV-seronegative. This chain joins TRBV5-6 and TRBJ1-4; D not certain. The source material was PBMCs. CDR3 sequence reads: CASSLASEKLFF. The DNA of the CDR3 is TGTGCCAGCAGCTTGGCCTCTGAAAAACTGTTTTTT.